Sequencing of this T cell receptor beta chain was carried out in a study of T cells in Graves' hyperthyroidism and ophthalmopathy (dated by TCRdb to the late 2010s). Turning to the overall study: Peripheral blood samples were taken at initial diagnosis, before any treatment was given. The roughly 100 discovery patients were randomly split 7:3 into training and test sets. In several Graves' hyperthyroidism patients, the study also compared T-cell repertoires from thyroid tissue with T-cell repertoires from blood. To identify distinguishing TCR V-J signatures, a discovery cohort of around 100 patients was used, comprising 40 to 45 with Graves' ophthalmopathy and roughly 60 with stable Graves' hyperthyroidism. The paper reports TCR Vbeta CDR3 sequencing of roughly 140 peripheral blood samples: around 41 ophthalmopathy, around 80 hyperthyroidism and roughly 17 progressor patients. After blood sampling, hyperthyroidism patients were treated with methimazole at a starting dose of 30 mg daily, and ophthalmopathy patients were treated with high-dose intravenous methylprednisolone. Prospective prediction of ophthalmopathy was tested in an independent validation cohort consisting of about 19 hyperthyroidism patients and some 15 patients who later progressed to ophthalmopathy. Overall results and qualifications from the work: A model built on a 13 V-J signature distinguished ophthalmopathy from stable hyperthyroidism, reaching 87.88% sensitivity and approximately 81% specificity in cross-validation and 80%/75% in testing. Most expanded thyroid clonotypes (frequency above 0.001) were also found in blood, which suggests that blood repertoires may mirror thyroid immune responses. Sample size was not statistically predetermined, and blinding of investigators to group allocation was not performed. In validation, the model predicted progression to ophthalmopathy a median of roughly 6.1 months before onset, with around 70% sensitivity and roughly 77% specificity.

Amplification of TCR beta CDR3 regions was carried out from RNA transcripts. The TCR CDR3 was subjected to a first round of RT-PCR using the HTBI primer set and the Qiagen OneStep RT-PCR kit. Libraries were constructed in a second round of multiplex PCR, after which size selection and purification were carried out. Libraries were sequenced paired-end with 100 bp reads on an Illumina HiSeq2000. As for how the authors treated the data: SOAPnuke was used to process the raw data, with reads discarded if the reads contained adapters or uncalled bases, had a mean Phred below 15, or lacked an exact constant-primer or identifier match. COPE v1.2.5 was used to merge the high-quality paired reads, and each unique nucleotide sequence was defined as a clonotype. Clonotypes were aligned to IMGT TRBV, TRBD and TRBJ reference segments using MiTCR v1.1. The analysis was restricted to V-J combinations with a frequency above 0.0001, which together covered about 99% of the repertoires. A TCS score was defined as the ratio between F50 (clonal expansion) and ExV (chaos), using BLOSUM62-based TCRdist between CDR3 peptides within each V-J. Welch's t-statistics and random forest reduced 450 to 600 V-J features to about 13, which were used in a naive Bayes classifier (R e1071). TCRdb trimmed public reads at Q25 via fastp, called clones via MiXCR and kept in-frame beta chains. For every CDR3 protein sequence, its rows merge into one entry that carries the most common genes and DNA. TCRdb, not the authors, supplied the V and J calls. The sample profile shows more than 300,000 distinct CDR3 sequences; approximately 13% of them were found once. The ten top clones hold 9.2% of the sample.

Many counts were recorded for this clonotype. It has no known antigen specificity. No base quality values were provided; no much bigger clone lies one nucleotide off. Stable Graves' hyperthyroidism was defined as no progression to ophthalmopathy during 18 months of follow-up. Hyperthyroidism patients were newly diagnosed, with disease duration under 2 months, and aged 18 to 65 years. Exclusion was applied to patients with uncontrolled infections, other autoimmune diseases, pregnancy or lactation. Clinical symptoms, serum thyroxine and TRAb, thyroid ultrasound, and orbital computed tomography formed the basis for the diagnoses. PBMCs were separated from 10 ml of fresh peripheral blood using Ficoll-Paque density gradient centrifugation. Total RNA was extracted with Trizol reagent, and quality was checked on an Agilent 2100 Bioanalyzer. Material for sequencing was blood. The TCR was taken from a woman aged 18-35 years with Graves' hyperthyroidism.

The DNA sequence reads TGTGCCAGGGACGTCAGAGCGGAAGCGGATTCGGAGGATGGCTACACCTTC. This gives the protein CARDVRAEADSEDGYTF. The rearrangement joined TRBV6-1 to TRBJ1-2, with no reliable assignment of the D segment. The V and J ends are trimmed by 9 bases and 6 bases, leaving 29 bases between them. According to the germline V gene, CDR1 reads MNHNS and CDR2 reads SASEGT. Taken from cysteine to phenylalanine, the CDR3 has 17 residues. The sequence is cut down to CDR3 DNA, 51 bases in frame from base 1.